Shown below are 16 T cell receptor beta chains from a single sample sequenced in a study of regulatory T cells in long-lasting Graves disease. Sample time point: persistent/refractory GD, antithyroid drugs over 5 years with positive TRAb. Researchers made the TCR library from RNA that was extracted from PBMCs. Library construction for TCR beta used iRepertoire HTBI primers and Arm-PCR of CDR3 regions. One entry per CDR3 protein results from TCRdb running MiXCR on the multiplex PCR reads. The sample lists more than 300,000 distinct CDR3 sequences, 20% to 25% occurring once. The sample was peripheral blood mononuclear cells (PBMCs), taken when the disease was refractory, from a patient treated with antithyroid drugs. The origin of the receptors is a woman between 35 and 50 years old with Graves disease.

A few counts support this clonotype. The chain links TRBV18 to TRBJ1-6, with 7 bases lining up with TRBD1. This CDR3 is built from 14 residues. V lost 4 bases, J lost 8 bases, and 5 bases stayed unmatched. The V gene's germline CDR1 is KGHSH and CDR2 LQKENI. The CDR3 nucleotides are TGTGCCAGCTCACGCGACAGGGCAGATTCACCCCTCCACTTT. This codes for CASSRDRADSPLHF.

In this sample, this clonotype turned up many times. The CDR3 region is CSVSRDRGTEAFF. The CDR3 coding sequence is TGCAGCGTAAGCCGGGACAGGGGAACTGAAGCTTTCTTT. The V call is TRBV29-1, the J call TRBJ1-1; 10 bases are shared with TRBD1. V gave up 6 bases and J gave up 5 bases; unmatched junction bases: 6. The CDR3 is 13 amino acids. Germline V lookup: CDR1 SQVTM, CDR2 ANQGSEA. Supplemented by reference TRBV29-1 and TRBJ1-1, the full variable domain reads SAVISQKPSRDICQRGTSLTIQCQVDSQVTMMFWYRQQPGQSLTLIATANQGSEATYESGFVIDKFPISRPNLTFSTLTVSNMSPEDSSIYLCSVSRDRGTEAFFGQGTRLTVV.

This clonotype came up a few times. CDR3 sequence reads: CASSLPSGTVYF. Here the CDR3 DNA reads TGTGCCAGCAGCCTCCCTTCCGGGACAGTCTACTTC. The gene calls are TRBV3-1 and TRBJ2-4; 7 bases match TRBD1. The J segment lost 16 bases and the V segment lost 4 bases, leaving 10 bases of the junction unmatched. CDR1 and CDR2 from the germline V gene are LGHDT and YNNKEL (reference sequence). The CDR3 length is 12 residues. Full variable domain (remainder filled in from reference TRBV3-1 and TRBJ2-4): DTAVSQTPKYLVTQMGNDKSIKCEQNLGHDTMYWYKQDSKKFLKIMFSYNNKELIINETVPNRFSPKSPDKAHLNLHINSLELGDSAVYFCASSLPSGTVYFGAGTRLSVL.

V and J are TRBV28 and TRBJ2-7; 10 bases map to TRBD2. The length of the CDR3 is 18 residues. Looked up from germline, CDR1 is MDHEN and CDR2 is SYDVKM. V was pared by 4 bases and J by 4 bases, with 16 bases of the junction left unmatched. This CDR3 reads CASSYAASGRSVWYEQYF. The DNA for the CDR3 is TGTGCCAGCAGTTATGCCGCTAGCGGGAGATCTGTGTGGTACGAGCAGTACTTC.

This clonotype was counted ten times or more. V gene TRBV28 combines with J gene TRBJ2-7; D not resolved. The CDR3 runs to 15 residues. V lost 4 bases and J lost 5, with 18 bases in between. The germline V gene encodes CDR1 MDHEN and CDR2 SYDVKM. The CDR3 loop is CASSSYRPSPHEQYF. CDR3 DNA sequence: TGTGCCAGCAGTTCTTATCGACCGTCACCACACGAGCAGTACTTC. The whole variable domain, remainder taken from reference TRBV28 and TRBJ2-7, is DVKVTQSSRYLVKRTGEKVFLECVQDMDHENMFWYRQDPGLGLRLIYFSYDVKMKEKGDIPEGYSVSREKKERFSLILESASTNQTSMYLCASSSYRPSPHEQYFGPGTRLTVT.

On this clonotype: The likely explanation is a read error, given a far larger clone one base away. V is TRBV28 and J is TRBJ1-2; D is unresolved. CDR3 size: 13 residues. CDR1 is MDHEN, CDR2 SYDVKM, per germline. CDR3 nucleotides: TGTGCCAGCTCACGACGGTCTCTCTATGGCTACGCCTTC. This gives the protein CASSRRSLYGYAF.

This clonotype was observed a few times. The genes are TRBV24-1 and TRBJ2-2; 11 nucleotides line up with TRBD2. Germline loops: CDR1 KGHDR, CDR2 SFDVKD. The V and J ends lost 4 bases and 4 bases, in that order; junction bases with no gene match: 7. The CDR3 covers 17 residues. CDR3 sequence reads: CATSEVAGGPATGELFF. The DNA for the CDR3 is TGTGCCACCAGTGAAGTAGCGGGAGGGCCTGCCACCGGGGAGCTGTTTTTT.

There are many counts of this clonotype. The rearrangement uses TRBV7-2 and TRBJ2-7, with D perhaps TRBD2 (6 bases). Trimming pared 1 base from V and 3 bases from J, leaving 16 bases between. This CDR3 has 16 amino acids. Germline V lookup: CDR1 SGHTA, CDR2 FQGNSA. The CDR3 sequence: CASSLGWLGGGYEQYF. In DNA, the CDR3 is TGTGCCAGCAGCTTAGGTTGGTTGGGGGGAGGCTACGAGCAGTACTTC.

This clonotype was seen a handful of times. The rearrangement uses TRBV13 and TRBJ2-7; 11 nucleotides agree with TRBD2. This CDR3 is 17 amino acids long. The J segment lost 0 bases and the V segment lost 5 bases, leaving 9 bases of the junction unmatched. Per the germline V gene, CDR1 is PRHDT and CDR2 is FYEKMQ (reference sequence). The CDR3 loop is CASSPTGLAVLSYEQYF. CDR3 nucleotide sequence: TGTGCCAGCAGCCCCACGGGACTAGCGGTCCTCTCCTACGAGCAGTACTTC.

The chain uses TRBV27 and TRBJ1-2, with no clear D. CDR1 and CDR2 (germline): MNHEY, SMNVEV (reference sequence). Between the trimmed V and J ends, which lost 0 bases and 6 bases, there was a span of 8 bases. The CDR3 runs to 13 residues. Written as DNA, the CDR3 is TGTGCCAGCAGTTTATCGGGGTTCCATGGCTACACCTTC. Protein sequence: CASSLSGFHGYTF.

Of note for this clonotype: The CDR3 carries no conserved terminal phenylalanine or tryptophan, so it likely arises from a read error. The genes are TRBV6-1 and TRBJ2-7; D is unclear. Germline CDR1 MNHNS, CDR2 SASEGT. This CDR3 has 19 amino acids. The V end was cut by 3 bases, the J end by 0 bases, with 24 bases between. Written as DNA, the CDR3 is TGTGCCAGCAGTGAGGGCGACGAACATCCGCACCTAACCTCCTACGAGCAGTACCTC. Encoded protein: CASSEGDEHPHLTSYEQYL.

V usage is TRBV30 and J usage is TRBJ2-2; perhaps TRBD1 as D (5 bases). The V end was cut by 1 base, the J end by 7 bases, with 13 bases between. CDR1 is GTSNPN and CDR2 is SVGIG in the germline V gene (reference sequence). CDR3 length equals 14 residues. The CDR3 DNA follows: TGTGCCTGGAGTGGATTAACAGGAGACGGGGAGCTGTTTTTT. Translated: CAWSGLTGDGELFF. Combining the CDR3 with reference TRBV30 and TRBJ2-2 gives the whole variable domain SQTIHQWPATLVQPVGSPLSLECTVEGTSNPNLYWYRQAAGRGLQLLFYSVGIGQISSEVPQNLSASRPQDRQFILSSKKLLLSDSGFYLCAWSGLTGDGELFFGEGSRLTVL.

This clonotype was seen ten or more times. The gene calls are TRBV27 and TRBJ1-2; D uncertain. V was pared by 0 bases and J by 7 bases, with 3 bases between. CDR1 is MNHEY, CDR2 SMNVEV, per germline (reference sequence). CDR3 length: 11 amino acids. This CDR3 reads CASSLSGGYTF. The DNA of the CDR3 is TGTGCCAGCAGTTTATCGGGTGGCTACACCTTC.

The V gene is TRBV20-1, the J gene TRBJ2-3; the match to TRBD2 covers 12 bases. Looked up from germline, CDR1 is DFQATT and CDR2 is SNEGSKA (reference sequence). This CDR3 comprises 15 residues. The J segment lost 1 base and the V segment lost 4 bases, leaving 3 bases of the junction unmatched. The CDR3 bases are TGCAGTGCTAAGGGACTAGCGGGTCGCACAGATACGCAGTATTTT. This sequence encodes CSAKGLAGRTDTQYF.

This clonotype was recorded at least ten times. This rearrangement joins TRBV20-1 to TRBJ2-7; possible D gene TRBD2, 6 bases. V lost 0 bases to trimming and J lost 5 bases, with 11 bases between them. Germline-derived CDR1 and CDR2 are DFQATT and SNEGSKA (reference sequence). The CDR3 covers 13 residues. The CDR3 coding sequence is TGCAGTGCTAGAGAAAGCGGGTCCAACGAGCAGTACTTC. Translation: CSARESGSNEQYF.

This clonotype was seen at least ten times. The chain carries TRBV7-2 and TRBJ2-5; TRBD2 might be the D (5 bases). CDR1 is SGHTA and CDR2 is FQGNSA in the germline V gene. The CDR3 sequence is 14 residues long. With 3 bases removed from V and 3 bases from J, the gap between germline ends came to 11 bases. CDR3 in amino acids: CASSFQTGEETQYF. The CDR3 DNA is TGTGCCAGCAGCTTTCAGACCGGGGAAGAGACCCAGTACTTC.